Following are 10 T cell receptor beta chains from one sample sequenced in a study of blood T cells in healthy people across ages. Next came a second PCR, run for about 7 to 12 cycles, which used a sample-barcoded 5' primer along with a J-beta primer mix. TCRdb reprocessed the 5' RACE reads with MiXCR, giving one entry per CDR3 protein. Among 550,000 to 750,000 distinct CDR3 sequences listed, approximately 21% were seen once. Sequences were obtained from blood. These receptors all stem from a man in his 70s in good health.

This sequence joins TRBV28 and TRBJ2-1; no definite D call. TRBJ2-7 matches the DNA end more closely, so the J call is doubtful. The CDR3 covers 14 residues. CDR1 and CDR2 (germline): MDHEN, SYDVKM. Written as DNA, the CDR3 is TGTGCCAGCAGTTACGGAGAGGACGGGTCACAGCAGTACTTC. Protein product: CASSYGEDGSQQYF.

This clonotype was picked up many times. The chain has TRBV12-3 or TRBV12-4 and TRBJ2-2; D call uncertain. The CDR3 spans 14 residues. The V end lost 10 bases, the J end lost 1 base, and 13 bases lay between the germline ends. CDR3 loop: CATSGQENTGELFF. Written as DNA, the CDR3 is TGTGCCACCTCCGGGCAGGAGAACACCGGGGAGCTGTTTTTT.

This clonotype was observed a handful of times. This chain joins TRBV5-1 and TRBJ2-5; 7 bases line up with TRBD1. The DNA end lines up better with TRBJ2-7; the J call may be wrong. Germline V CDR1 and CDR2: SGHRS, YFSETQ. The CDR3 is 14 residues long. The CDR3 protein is CASSSGQLTYEQYF. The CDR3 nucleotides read TGCGCCAGCAGTTCGGGACAGCTTACCTACGAGCAGTACTTC.

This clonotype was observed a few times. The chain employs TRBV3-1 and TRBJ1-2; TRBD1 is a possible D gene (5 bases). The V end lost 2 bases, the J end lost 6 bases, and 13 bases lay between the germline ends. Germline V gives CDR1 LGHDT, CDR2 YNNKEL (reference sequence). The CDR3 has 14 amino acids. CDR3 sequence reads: CASSQSFEGDGYTF. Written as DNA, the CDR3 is TGTGCCAGCAGCCAATCTTTCGAAGGGGATGGCTACACCTTC.

This CDR3 is CASSEQVGEQYF. CDR3 coding DNA: TGTGCCAGCAGTGAACAGGTCGGCGAGCAGTACTTC. The chain employs TRBV2 and TRBJ2-7; D gene ambiguous. This CDR3 spans 12 amino acids. Trimming took 2 bases from V and 6 from J, leaving 8 bases between them. Germline loops: CDR1 SNHLY, CDR2 FYNNEI.

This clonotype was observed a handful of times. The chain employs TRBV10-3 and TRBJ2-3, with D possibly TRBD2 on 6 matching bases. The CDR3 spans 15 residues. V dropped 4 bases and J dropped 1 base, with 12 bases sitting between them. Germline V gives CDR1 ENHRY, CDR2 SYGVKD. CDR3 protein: CAISGAGSGTDTQYF. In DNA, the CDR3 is TGTGCCATCAGTGGCGCGGGGTCTGGCACAGATACGCAGTATTTT.

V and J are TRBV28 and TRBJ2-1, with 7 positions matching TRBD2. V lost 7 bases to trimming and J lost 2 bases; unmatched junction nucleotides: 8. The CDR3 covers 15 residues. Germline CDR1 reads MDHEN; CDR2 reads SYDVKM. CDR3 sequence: CASIKSGVTYNEQFF. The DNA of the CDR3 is TGTGCCAGCATTAAGAGCGGGGTCACCTACAATGAGCAGTTCTTC.

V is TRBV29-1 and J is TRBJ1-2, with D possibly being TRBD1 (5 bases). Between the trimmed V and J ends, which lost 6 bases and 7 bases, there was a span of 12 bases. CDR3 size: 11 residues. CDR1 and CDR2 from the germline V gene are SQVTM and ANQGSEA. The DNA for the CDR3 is TGCAGCGTCACCCAGGGCTCTGGCTACACCTTC. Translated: CSVTQGSGYTF.

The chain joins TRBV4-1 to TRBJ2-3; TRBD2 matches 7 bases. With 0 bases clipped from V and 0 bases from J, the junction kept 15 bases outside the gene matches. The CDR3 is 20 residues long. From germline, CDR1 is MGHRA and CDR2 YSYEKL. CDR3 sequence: CASSQDGAASGRLSTDTQYF. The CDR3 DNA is TGCGCCAGCAGCCAAGATGGGGCGGCTAGCGGAAGACTTAGCACAGATACGCAGTATTTT.

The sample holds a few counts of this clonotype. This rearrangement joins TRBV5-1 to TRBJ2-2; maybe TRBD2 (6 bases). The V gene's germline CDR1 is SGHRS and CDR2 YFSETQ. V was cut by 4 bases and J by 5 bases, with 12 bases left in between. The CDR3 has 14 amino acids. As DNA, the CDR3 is TGCGCCAGCAGCCCGGAGAGCGGGACCGGGGAGCTGTTTTTT. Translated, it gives CASSPESGTGELFF.